The clone carrying this TCR beta chain was found a few times. Profiling relied on immunoSEQ multiplex PCR, and the TCRdb table lists in-frame clones only, not all of them. Of over 50,000 clones in the sample, over 75% were seen once. Trimming stripped 5 bases from V and 4 bases from J, with 14 bases between. This CDR3 spans 14 amino acids. Germline V CDR1 and CDR2: MNHEY, SMNVEV (reference sequence). The data stem from a study of blood T cell repertoires in COVID-19. For the study at large: Whether acute or convalescent, the COVID-19 samples came from the United States, Italy and Spain. Sample material is recorded as cDNA or gDNA derived from T cells, B-cell-depleted T cells, or PBMCs.

The TCR comes from a man aged 60 to 69 with acute or convalescent COVID-19. The chain couples TRBV27 to TRBJ1-2; D is unclear. The source material was peripheral blood. This CDR3 reads CASSLASGIYGYTF. The CDR3 DNA sequence: TGTGCCAGCAGTCTAGCGTCGGGAATCTATGGCTACACCTTC.